This TCR beta chain is drawn from a study of long-term antiretroviral therapy in people with HIV. For this clone: What it recognizes is unknown.

The assay used was immunoSEQ (version v3.0), run at survey level. The study targeted 40,000-50,000 T-cell genomes per sample in sequencing. Assay: immunoSEQ multiplex PCR; the TCRdb copy retains only in-frame clones and omits some. Of around 29,000 clones listed, about 95% are singletons. Findings and caveats of the study: Therapy changes, viral resistance and ART adherence were not documented in the available data. Across all time points, the repertoire was dominated by clones that expanded before ART.

This CDR3 comprises 17 residues. This chain uses TRBV12-2 with TRBJ1-2; TRBD1, the table's D call, lacks a check against the DNA. TRBV12-2 is recorded as a pseudogene. The sequence was collected from a man in his thirties or forties with HIV. The sequencing here drew on unsorted PBMCs, taken more than 6 years after starting antiretroviral therapy. CDR3 in DNA: TGTGCAAGTCGCCCACCCCACGACAGCCGGCGTGGCCATGGCTACACCTTC. This sequence encodes CASRPPHDSRRGHGYTF.